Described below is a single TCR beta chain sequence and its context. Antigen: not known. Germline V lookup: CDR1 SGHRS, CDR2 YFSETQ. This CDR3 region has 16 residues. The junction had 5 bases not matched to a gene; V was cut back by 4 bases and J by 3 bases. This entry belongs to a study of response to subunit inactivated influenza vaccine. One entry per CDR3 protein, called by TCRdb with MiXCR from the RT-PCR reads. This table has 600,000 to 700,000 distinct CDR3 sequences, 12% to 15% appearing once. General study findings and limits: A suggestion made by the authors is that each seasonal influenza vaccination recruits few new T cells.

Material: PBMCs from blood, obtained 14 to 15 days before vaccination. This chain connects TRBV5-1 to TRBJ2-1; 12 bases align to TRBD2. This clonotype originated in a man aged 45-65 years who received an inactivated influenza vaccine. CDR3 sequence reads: CASSQGLAGNYNEQFF. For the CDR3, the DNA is TGCGCCAGCAGCCAAGGACTAGCGGGAAACTACAATGAGCAGTTCTTC.